A selection of T cell receptor beta chains follows, all from one sample in a study of blood T cell repertoires in COVID-19. Method: immunoSEQ multiplex PCR; TCRdb's copy keeps in-frame clones and lacks some. The repertoire holds some 70,000 clones, with around 88% as singletons. The sample taken for sequencing was peripheral blood. The source of these receptors is a woman aged 70-85 years with acute or convalescent COVID-19. The CDR3 runs from the conserved cysteine through the conserved F or W. Each record gives: J gene, V gene, CDR3 protein.

j_call: TRBJ1-1
v_call: TRBV6-5
cdr3_aa: CASTTREDSAFF

j_call: TRBJ2-6
v_call: TRBV29-1
cdr3_aa: CSVVRLRDFSNVLTF

j_call: TRBJ2-2
v_call: TRBV7-9
cdr3_aa: CASSPGLAGDGNTGELFF

j_call: TRBJ1-5
v_call: TRBV27
cdr3_aa: CASSTTGKPQHF

j_call: TRBJ1-1
v_call: TRBV6-5
cdr3_aa: CASSRGGDTEAFF

j_call: TRBJ2-1
v_call: TRBV5-1
cdr3_aa: CASSSGTSGYNEQFF

j_call: TRBJ1-2
v_call: TRBV19
cdr3_aa: CASSILDRDGYTF

j_call: TRBJ2-4
v_call: TRBV6-5
cdr3_aa: CASSFYGTGGIQYF

j_call: TRBJ2-2
v_call: TRBV30
cdr3_aa: CAWTGDRDGGELFF

j_call: TRBJ2-1
v_call: TRBV29-1
cdr3_aa: CSVDRRGLNEQFF

j_call: TRBJ1-6
v_call: TRBV19
cdr3_aa: CASGKSPGQVNSPLHF

j_call: TRBJ1-5
v_call: TRBV6-4
cdr3_aa: CARRGGRGQPQHF

j_call: TRBJ1-2
v_call: TRBV19
cdr3_aa: CASSISRQAGYGYTF

j_call: TRBJ2-2
v_call: TRBV21-1
cdr3_aa: CASSKVWPGYTGWELFF

j_call: TRBJ1-2
v_call: TRBV30
cdr3_aa: CAWLLQGRYGGYTF

j_call: TRBJ2-1
v_call: TRBV3-1/TRBV3-2
cdr3_aa: CASSQYIRGGAGEQFF

j_call: TRBJ2-5
v_call: TRBV18
cdr3_aa: CASSPRNQETQYF

j_call: TRBJ1-4
v_call: TRBV28
cdr3_aa: CASSLAGATNEKLFF

j_call: TRBJ1-1
v_call: TRBV30
cdr3_aa: CAWSRGDLNTEAFF

j_call: TRBJ1-2
v_call: TRBV6-5
cdr3_aa: CASRPAGTEGAGYTF

j_call: TRBJ1-5
v_call: TRBV19
cdr3_aa: CASSRGSGQPQHF

j_call: TRBJ2-1
v_call: TRBV7-9
cdr3_aa: CASSLLPLAGPGEFF

j_call: TRBJ2-7
v_call: TRBV10-3
cdr3_aa: CAISESQAGVSVVKQYF

j_call: TRBJ2-1
v_call: TRBV2
cdr3_aa: CASLLIGTGEQFF

j_call: TRBJ2-1
v_call: TRBV6-6
cdr3_aa: CASSYGRLAGEDEQFF

j_call: TRBJ2-3
v_call: TRBV27
cdr3_aa: CASSSGTYPTDTQYF

j_call: TRBJ2-1
v_call: TRBV27
cdr3_aa: CASSSIAGAFYNEQFF

j_call: TRBJ2-2
v_call: TRBV11-3
cdr3_aa: CASRKLAGKNTGELFF

j_call: TRBJ1-5
v_call: TRBV11-2
cdr3_aa: CASSPGGSSNQPQHF

j_call: TRBJ2-7
v_call: TRBV3-1/TRBV3-2
cdr3_aa: CASSQLAVSYEQYF

j_call: TRBJ1-2
v_call: TRBV19
cdr3_aa: CASRTEGQYGYTF

j_call: TRBJ1-4
v_call: TRBV2
cdr3_aa: CASEWGVEKLFF

j_call: TRBJ1-4
v_call: TRBV28
cdr3_aa: CASSLRGGETNEKLFF

j_call: TRBJ1-6
v_call: TRBV14
cdr3_aa: CASSQGATGVAPPHF

j_call: TRBJ1-4
v_call: TRBV7-8
cdr3_aa: CASSPPDRGLEKLFF

j_call: TRBJ2-7
v_call: TRBV28
cdr3_aa: CASSLGASGLPGHEQYF

j_call: TRBJ1-4
v_call: TRBV5-4
cdr3_aa: CASSEGSNEKLFF

j_call: TRBJ2-5
v_call: TRBV28
cdr3_aa: CASSSWTSGSKETQYF

j_call: TRBJ1-1
v_call: TRBV30
cdr3_aa: CACSRPGTGRDEAFF

j_call: TRBJ1-1
v_call: TRBV19
cdr3_aa: CASRGDPQAFF

j_call: TRBJ1-5
v_call: TRBV7-2
cdr3_aa: CASSLRTGFGQPQHF

j_call: TRBJ1-2
v_call: TRBV12-3/TRBV12-4
cdr3_aa: CASSPYRGSGYTF

j_call: TRBJ2-3
v_call: TRBV4-1
cdr3_aa: CASRPPGGRDTQYF

j_call: TRBJ2-3
v_call: TRBV13
cdr3_aa: CASSLPGTDTQYF

j_call: TRBJ2-1
v_call: TRBV7-2
cdr3_aa: CASSAYRTSDEQFF

j_call: TRBJ1-2
v_call: TRBV7-3
cdr3_aa: CASKPTGVGSYGYTF

j_call: TRBJ1-5
v_call: TRBV7-8
cdr3_aa: CASSFTGNSNQPQHF

j_call: TRBJ1-6
v_call: TRBV4-2
cdr3_aa: CASSQEGDSSVGALHF

j_call: TRBJ2-5
v_call: TRBV11-3
cdr3_aa: CASSRGDREETQYF

j_call: TRBJ1-3
v_call: TRBV7-9
cdr3_aa: CASRSYSGNTIYF

j_call: TRBJ2-7
v_call: TRBV7-3
cdr3_aa: CASSLSSGGPYEQYF

j_call: TRBJ1-5
v_call: TRBV28
cdr3_aa: CASSPLGQGGAQPQHF

j_call: TRBJ2-5
v_call: TRBV19
cdr3_aa: CASSAGQAYQETQYF